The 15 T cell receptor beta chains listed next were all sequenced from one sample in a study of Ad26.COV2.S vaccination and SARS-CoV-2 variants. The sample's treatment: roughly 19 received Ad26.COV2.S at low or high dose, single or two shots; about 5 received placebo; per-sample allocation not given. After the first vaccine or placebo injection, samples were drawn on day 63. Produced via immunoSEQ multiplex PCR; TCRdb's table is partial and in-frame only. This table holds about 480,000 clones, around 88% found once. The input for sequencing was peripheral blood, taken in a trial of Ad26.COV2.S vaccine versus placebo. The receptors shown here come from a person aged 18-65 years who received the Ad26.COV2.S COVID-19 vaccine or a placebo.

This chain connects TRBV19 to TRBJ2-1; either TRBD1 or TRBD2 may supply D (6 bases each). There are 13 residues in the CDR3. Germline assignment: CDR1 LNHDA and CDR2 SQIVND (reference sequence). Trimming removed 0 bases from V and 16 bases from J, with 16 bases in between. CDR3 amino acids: CASSIDRETGRFF. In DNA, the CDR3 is TGTGCCAGTAGTATAGATCGGGAGACAGGTCGCTTCTTC.

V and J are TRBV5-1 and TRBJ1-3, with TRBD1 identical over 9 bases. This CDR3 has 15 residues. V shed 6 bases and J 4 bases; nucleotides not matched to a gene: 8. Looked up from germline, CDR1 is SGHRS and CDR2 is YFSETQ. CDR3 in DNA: TGCGCCAGCAAACCGGGACAGGGAGGCGGAAACACCATATATTTT. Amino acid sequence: CASKPGQGGGNTIYF.

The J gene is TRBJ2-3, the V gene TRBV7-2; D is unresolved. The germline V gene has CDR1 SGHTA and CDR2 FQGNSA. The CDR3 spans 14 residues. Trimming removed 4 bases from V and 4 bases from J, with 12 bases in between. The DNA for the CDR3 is TGTGCCAGCAGCTCCCGGGTGCATCCAGATACGCAGTATTTT. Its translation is CASSSRVHPDTQYF.

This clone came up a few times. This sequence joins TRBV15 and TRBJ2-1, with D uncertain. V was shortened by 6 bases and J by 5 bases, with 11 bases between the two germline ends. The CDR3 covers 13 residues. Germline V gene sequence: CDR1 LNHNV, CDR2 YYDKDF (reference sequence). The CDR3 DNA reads TGTGCCACCAGTTTCGCCCTCAACAATGAGCAGTTCTTC. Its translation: CATSFALNNEQFF.

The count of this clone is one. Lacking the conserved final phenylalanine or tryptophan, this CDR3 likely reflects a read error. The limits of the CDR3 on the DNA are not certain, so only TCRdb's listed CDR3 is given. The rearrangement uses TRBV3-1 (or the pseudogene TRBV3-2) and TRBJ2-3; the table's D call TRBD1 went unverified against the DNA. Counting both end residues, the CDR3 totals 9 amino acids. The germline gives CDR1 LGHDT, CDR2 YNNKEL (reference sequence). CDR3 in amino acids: CASSVHRGC.

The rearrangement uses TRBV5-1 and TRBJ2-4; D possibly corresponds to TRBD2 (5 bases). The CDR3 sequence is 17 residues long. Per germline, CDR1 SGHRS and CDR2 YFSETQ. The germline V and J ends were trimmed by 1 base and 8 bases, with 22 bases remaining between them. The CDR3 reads CASSLSGVRDGADIQYF. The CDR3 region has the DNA TGCGCCAGCAGCTTGTCTGGGGTTCGGGATGGTGCGGACATTCAGTACTTC.

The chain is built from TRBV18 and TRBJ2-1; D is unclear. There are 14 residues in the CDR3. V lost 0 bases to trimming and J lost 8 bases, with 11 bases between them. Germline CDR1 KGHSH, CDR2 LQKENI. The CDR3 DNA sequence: TGTGCCAGCTCACCACCGGTCCGTGGCTATGAGCAGTTCTTC. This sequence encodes CASSPPVRGYEQFF.

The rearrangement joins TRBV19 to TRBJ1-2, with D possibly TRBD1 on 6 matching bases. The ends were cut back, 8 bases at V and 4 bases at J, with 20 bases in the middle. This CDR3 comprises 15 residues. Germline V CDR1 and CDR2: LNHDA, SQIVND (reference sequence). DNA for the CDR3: TGTGCCAGTCTCGCGGAGACAGGAATCCCCTATGGCTACACCTTC. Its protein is CASLAETGIPYGYTF. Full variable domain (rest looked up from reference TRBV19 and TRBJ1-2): DGGITQSPKYLFRKEGQNVTLSCEQNLNHDAMYWYRQDPGQGLRLIYYSQIVNDFQKGDIAEGYSVSREKKESFPLTVTSAQKNPTAFYLCASLAETGIPYGYTFGSGTRLTVV.

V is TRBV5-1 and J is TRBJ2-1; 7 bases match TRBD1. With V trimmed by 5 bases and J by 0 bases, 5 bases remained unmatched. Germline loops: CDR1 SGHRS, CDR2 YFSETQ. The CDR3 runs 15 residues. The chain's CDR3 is CASRNGTASYNEQFF. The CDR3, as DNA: TGCGCCAGCAGAAATGGGACAGCCTCCTACAATGAGCAGTTCTTC.

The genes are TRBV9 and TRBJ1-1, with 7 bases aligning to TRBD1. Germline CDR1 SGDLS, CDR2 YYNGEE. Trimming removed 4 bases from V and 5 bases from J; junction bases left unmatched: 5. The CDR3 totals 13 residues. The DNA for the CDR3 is TGTGCCAGCAGCCCCAGGGGGTGGACTGAAGCTTTCTTT. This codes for CASSPRGWTEAFF. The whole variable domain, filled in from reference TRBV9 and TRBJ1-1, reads DSGVTQTPKHLITATGQRVTLRCSPRSGDLSVYWYQQSLDQGLQFLIQYYNGEERAKGNILERFSAQQFPDLHSELNLSSLELGDSALYFCASSPRGWTEAFFGQGTRLTVV.

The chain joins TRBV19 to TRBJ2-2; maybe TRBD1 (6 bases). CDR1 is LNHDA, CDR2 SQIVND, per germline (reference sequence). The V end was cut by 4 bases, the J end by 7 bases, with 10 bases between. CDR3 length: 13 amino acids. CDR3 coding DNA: TGTGCCAGTAGTAAACAGGGTGACGGGGAGCTGTTTTTT. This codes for CASSKQGDGELFF.

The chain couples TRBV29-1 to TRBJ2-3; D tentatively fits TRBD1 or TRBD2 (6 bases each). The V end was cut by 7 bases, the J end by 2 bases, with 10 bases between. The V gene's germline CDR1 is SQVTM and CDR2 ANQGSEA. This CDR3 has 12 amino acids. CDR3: CSGGALTDTQYF. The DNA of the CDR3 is TGCAGCGGGGGGGCCCTCACAGATACGCAGTATTTT.

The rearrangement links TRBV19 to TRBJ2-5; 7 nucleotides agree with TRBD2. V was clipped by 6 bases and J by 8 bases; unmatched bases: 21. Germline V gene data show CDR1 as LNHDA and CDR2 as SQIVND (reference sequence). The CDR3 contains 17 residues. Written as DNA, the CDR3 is TGTGCCAGTAGCAAAAACCATGCCGGGACTAAAGCGGGTACCCAGTACTTC. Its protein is CASSKNHAGTKAGTQYF.

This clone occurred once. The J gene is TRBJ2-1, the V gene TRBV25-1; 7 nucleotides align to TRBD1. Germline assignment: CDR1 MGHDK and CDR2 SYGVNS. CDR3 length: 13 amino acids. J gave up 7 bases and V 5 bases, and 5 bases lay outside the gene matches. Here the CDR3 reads CASSSTGRNEQFF. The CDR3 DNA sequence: TGTGCCAGCAGTTCGACAGGGCGGAATGAGCAGTTCTTC. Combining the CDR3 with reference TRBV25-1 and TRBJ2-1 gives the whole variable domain EADIYQTPRYLVIGTGKKITLECSQTMGHDKMYWYQQDPGMELHLIHYSYGVNSTEKGDLSSESTVSRIRTEHFPLTLESARPSHTSQYLCASSSTGRNEQFFGPGTRLTVL.

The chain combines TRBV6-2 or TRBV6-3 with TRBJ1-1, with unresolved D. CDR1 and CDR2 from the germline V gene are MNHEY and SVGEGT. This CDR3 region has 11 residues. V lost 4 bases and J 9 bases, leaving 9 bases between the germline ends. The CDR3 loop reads CASSSPDQAFF. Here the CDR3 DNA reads TGTGCCAGCAGTTCCCCAGACCAAGCTTTCTTT.